This TCR beta chain was identified during a study of cytomegalovirus exposure and HLA in healthy donors. The CDR3 is 13 amino acids. Germline assignment: CDR1 MNHEY and CDR2 SVGAGI. Trimming removed 3 bases from V and 13 bases from J, with 13 bases in between. Repertoires were generated with immunoSEQ multiplex PCR, while TCRdb's copy carries only in-frame clones and drops some. The data contain 200,000 or so clones, around 78% of them singletons. The sequence was obtained from a woman aged 18-30 years in good health and CMV-seronegative. Sequenced input: PBMCs. V is TRBV6-5 and J is TRBJ1-6, with D possibly matching TRBD1 (5 bases). For the CDR3, the DNA is TGTGCCAGCAGTTATCGGACATCGGCCCCCCTCCACTTT. Its protein is CASSYRTSAPLHF.